This TCR beta chain was documented in a study of persistence of HIV-infected CD4 T cells. Study in general: Donors had been on suppressive ART for a median of 8 years.

This CDR3 comprises 17 residues. Looked up from germline, CDR1 is SGHNT and CDR2 is YYREEE (reference sequence). Losses at the gene ends were 5 bases for V and 1 base for J; bases not matched to a gene: 11. Sequencing used immunoSEQ version 4 in survey mode. TCRdb's copy holds only in-frame clones and misses some; the assay was immunoSEQ multiplex PCR. The sample carries 30,000 to 45,000 clones, 70% to 90% recorded once. Points on this clone: Its target is unknown.

An overlapping HIV-1 Gag peptide pool stimulated these cells at 0.95 to 1 ug/peptide/mL. Sorted nonresponding memory CD4+ T cells were CD40L-negative, CD69-negative, CD45RO-high. Stimulated PBMCs had first been depleted of CD8+ T cells. Anti-CD28/CD49d costimulation, CD40-blocking antibody and enfuvirtide were given to CD8-depleted PBMCs for 18 hours. The sequencing used cultured CD4+ T cells from PBMCs, collected from a patient who received antiretroviral therapy. The clonotype was recovered from an adult with HIV. The donor label of this sample is uncertain. The chain couples TRBV5-4 to TRBJ2-4; 8 positions agree with TRBD1. CDR3 protein: CASSPTQGDRAKNIQYF. CDR3 nucleotide sequence: TGTGCCAGCAGTCCAACACAGGGGGATCGGGCCAAAAACATTCAGTACTTC.